Here is one T cell receptor beta chain with its context. This specimen belongs to a study of blood T cell repertoires in COVID-19. Assay: immunoSEQ multiplex PCR; the TCRdb copy retains only in-frame clones and omits some. The repertoire holds approximately 150,000 clones, 80% to 90% seen once, with roughly 2.3% in the top ten. Trimming removed 7 bases from V and 8 bases from J; junction bases left unmatched: 18. This CDR3 has 16 residues. Germline-derived CDR1 and CDR2 are LNHDA and SQIVND (reference sequence). The clonotype originates from a man aged 40-50 years with acute COVID-19. What was sequenced was PBMCs or T cells enriched from blood (not recorded which). V is TRBV19 and J is TRBJ1-2, with 8 bases fitting TRBD1. The CDR3, as DNA: TGTGCCAGTACCACACTCGACAGGGGATTATCGAAGGGCTACACCTTC. This encodes CASTTLDRGLSKGYTF.